The 17 T cell receptor beta chains below were found in one sample sequenced in a study of CXCR3-negative and CXCR3-positive naive CD8 T cells. cDNA libraries for TRB were generated by 5' RACE incorporating UMI labels. For each CDR3 protein, TCRdb gives one entry from its re-call of the 5' RACE reads, without DNA. The clone table shows about 8,000 distinct CDR3 sequences, with the ten largest holding approximately 1.6%. Specimen: naive CXCR3- CD8+ T cells from blood. Subset in this sample: CD45RO-CCR7+CD27+CD95- naive CD8+ T cells lacking CXCR3 (TNR3-). The receptor set was obtained from a human donor in good health. Some clones in this sample may be carry-over from other donors' samples.

This chain joins TRBV6-2 or TRBV6-3 and TRBJ2-7. This CDR3 is built from 11 residues. The V gene's germline CDR1 is MNHEY and CDR2 SVGEGT. CDR3 protein: CASSYSTEQYF.

Judged by frequency, this clonotype is medium-sized. V usage is TRBV29-1 and J usage is TRBJ2-1; TCRdb selects TRBD1, and the lack of DNA leaves this call unchecked. The germline gives CDR1 SQVTM, CDR2 ANQGSEA. This CDR3 has 14 amino acids. The CDR3 sequence is CSVVFPTGYNEQFF.

The rearrangement links TRBV7-3 to TRBJ2-1; TCRdb indicates TRBD1, and absent DNA this call remains unverified. The CDR3 has 12 residues. Germline V gene data show CDR1 as SGHTA and CDR2 as FQGTGA. CDR3 sequence reads: CASSSQGTEQFF.

The chain carries TRBV25-1 and TRBJ2-1; with no DNA, the TCRdb D assignment of TRBD1 cannot be verified. The CDR3 contains 17 residues. CDR1 is MGHDK, CDR2 SYGVNS, per germline. CDR3 sequence: CASSDTGQVLSYNEQFF.

By frequency, this clonotype is medium-sized. The chain combines TRBV21-1 with TRBJ2-3; TCRdb's D call, TRBD2, is unchecked because there is no DNA. TRBV21-1 represents a pseudogene. This CDR3 region has 13 residues. The CDR3 here is CASHASGTDTQYF.

The rearrangement joins TRBV6-2 or TRBV6-3 to TRBJ2-1; TCRdb picks TRBD2, but there is no DNA to check that call. The CDR3 loop spans 17 amino acids. The germline V gene encodes CDR1 MNHEY and CDR2 SVGEGT. CDR3 loop: CASSFNPQLAGWDEQFF.

V is TRBV5-1 and J is TRBJ1-1; the TRBD1 assignment by TCRdb is unverifiable without DNA. Per the germline V gene, CDR1 is SGHRS and CDR2 is YFSETQ. The CDR3 covers 14 residues. This CDR3 reads CASSFSQGNTEAFF.

This chain uses TRBV5-1 with TRBJ2-1; TCRdb selects TRBD1, and the lack of DNA leaves this call unchecked. The CDR3 length is 17 residues. CDR1 is SGHRS, CDR2 YFSETQ, per germline. The CDR3 here is CASKGTFGGSAYNEQFF.

V usage is TRBV29-1 and J usage is TRBJ2-1; the TCRdb D gene call, TRBD2, has no DNA to confirm it. The CDR3 is 14 residues long. The V gene's germline CDR1 is SQVTM and CDR2 ANQGSEA. This chain's CDR3 is CSVEAGAGGNEQFF.

The genes are TRBV29-1 and TRBJ2-1; TCRdb picks TRBD2, but there is no DNA to check that call. The CDR3 contains 13 residues. The germline V gene has CDR1 SQVTM and CDR2 ANQGSEA. The CDR3 region is CSEYRLAPNEQFF.

Judged by frequency, this clonotype is medium-sized (0.01 to 0.1%). V and J are TRBV29-1 and TRBJ2-7; checking the TCRdb D call of TRBD1 is not possible without DNA. CDR1 and CDR2 (germline): SQVTM, ANQGSEA. CDR3 size: 14 residues. CDR3: CSVTRAGQGYEQYF.

This clonotype registers medium-sized (0.01 to 0.1%) by frequency. V usage is TRBV6-5 and J usage is TRBJ1-1. The CDR3 is made up of 14 amino acids. Germline-derived CDR1 and CDR2 are MNHEY and SVGAGI. The CDR3 spells CASSYGVMNTEAFF.

The chain employs TRBV5-4 and TRBJ2-1; TCRdb reports TRBD1, a call that lacks DNA to check it against. Germline V gene data show CDR1 as SGHNT and CDR2 as YYREEE (reference sequence). The CDR3 consists of 15 residues. The CDR3 reads CASSSWDTNYNEQFF.

The chain carries TRBV7-8 and TRBJ2-1; absent DNA, TCRdb's TRBD1 call cannot be checked. In germline, CDR1 is SGHVS, CDR2 FQNEAQ. This CDR3 has 16 residues. The CDR3 spells CASSLLAGEIYNEQFF. The full variable domain, with the rest looked up from reference TRBV7-8 and TRBJ2-1, is GAGVSQSPRYKVAKRGQDVALRCDPISGHVSLFWYQQALGQGPEFLTYFQNEAQLDKSGLPSDRFFAERPEGSVSTLKIQRTQQEDSAVYLCASSLLAGEIYNEQFFGPGTRLTVL.

V usage is TRBV29-1 and J usage is TRBJ2-3; no DNA is available, so the TRBD1 call from TCRdb remains unchecked. Germline values: CDR1 SQVTM, CDR2 ANQGSEA. The CDR3 extends over 12 amino acids. The CDR3 loop is CSVAGTTDTQYF.

In terms of frequency, this clonotype is medium-sized (0.01 to 0.1%). This chain uses TRBV29-1 with TRBJ2-2. Germline loops: CDR1 SQVTM, CDR2 ANQGSEA. The CDR3 covers 11 residues. The CDR3 is CSVGGTGELFF.

The V gene is TRBV10-3, the J gene TRBJ2-1. CDR1 and CDR2 from the germline V gene are ENHRY and SYGVKD. The CDR3 totals 14 residues. The CDR3 sequence is CAIMTQDTYNEQFF.